The 28 T cell receptor beta chains below come from one sample, sequenced in a study of blood T cell repertoires in COVID-19. Only in-frame clones appear in the TCRdb table, and some are missing; sequencing was by immunoSEQ multiplex PCR. The table records some 44,000 clones, around nine tenths of them present only once. Material: peripheral blood. The receptors were sampled from a human donor in a cohort sampled during active COVID-19.

V usage is TRBV27 and J usage is TRBJ2-5; 9 nucleotides align to TRBD2. Germline V gives CDR1 MNHEY, CDR2 SMNVEV (reference sequence). V was pared by 6 bases and J by 4 bases, with 6 bases of the junction left unmatched. The CDR3 is 14 amino acids. The CDR3 DNA follows: TGTGCCAGCAGGACCCGACTAGCGGCAGAGACCCAGTACTTC. Protein sequence: CASRTRLAAETQYF.

This rearrangement joins TRBV30 to TRBJ1-1; the D is unclear. CDR3 size: 12 residues. Germline V gene sequence: CDR1 GTSNPN, CDR2 SVGIG (reference sequence). V lost 2 bases to trimming and J lost 8 bases, with 12 bases between them. Here the CDR3 reads CAWSRRRPEAFF. CDR3 bases: TGTGCCTGGAGTCGGCGGAGGCCAGAAGCTTTCTTT. Full variable domain (outside the CDR3, taken from reference TRBV30 and TRBJ1-1): SQTIHQWPATLVQPVGSPLSLECTVEGTSNPNLYWYRQAAGRGLQLLFYSVGIGQISSEVPQNLSASRPQDRQFILSSKKLLLSDSGFYLCAWSRRRPEAFFGQGTRLTVV.

The sample holds one count of this clone. In nucleotides, the CDR3 is TGTGCCACCAGTGACCCAACAGGGGGCAACGGCTACACCTTC. Translated: CATSDPTGGNGYTF. The rearrangement joins TRBV24-1 to TRBJ1-2; 9 bases are a match to TRBD1. The germline V gene encodes CDR1 KGHDR and CDR2 SFDVKD. CDR3 size: 14 residues. J lost 8 bases, V lost 4 bases, and 7 bases had no gene match.

The V and J genes are TRBV5-1 and TRBJ2-3; TRBD2 matches 13 bases. CDR1 and CDR2 (germline): SGHRS, YFSETQ. V shed 8 bases and J 6 bases; nucleotides not matched to a gene: 6. The CDR3 spans 14 residues. Here the CDR3 reads CASTSGGAADTQYF. The CDR3 nucleotides are TGCGCCAGTACTAGCGGGGGGGCGGCGGATACGCAGTATTTT. The variable domain in full, with the rest retrieved from reference TRBV5-1 and TRBJ2-3, is KAGVTQTPRYLIKTRGQQVTLSCSPISGHRSVSWYQQTPGQGLQFLFEYFSETQRNKGNFPGRFSGRQFSNSRSEMNVSTLELGDSALYLCASTSGGAADTQYFGPGTRLTVL.

The CDR3 region is CASSLSQGAKNIQYF. DNA for the CDR3: TGTGCCAGCAGCTTATCTCAGGGGGCCAAAAACATTCAGTACTTC. This chain joins TRBV7-9 and TRBJ2-4, with D possibly matching TRBD1 (6 bases). Trimming pared 2 bases from V and 1 base from J, leaving 9 bases between. The CDR3 contains 15 residues. Germline loops: CDR1 SEHNR, CDR2 FQNEAQ (reference sequence).

This chain joins TRBV19 and TRBJ1-6; TRBD1 matches 9 bases. The CDR3 consists of 16 residues. With 3 bases clipped from V and 7 bases from J, the junction kept 7 bases outside the gene matches. In germline, CDR1 is LNHDA, CDR2 SQIVND (reference sequence). DNA for the CDR3: TGTGCCAGTAGTATTCGGACAGGGGCGCGGAATTCACCCCTCCACTTT. It codes for CASSIRTGARNSPLHF.

The chain recombines TRBV2 with TRBJ1-5; no definite D call. With 7 bases removed from V and 4 bases from J, the gap between germline ends came to 23 bases. CDR3 length: 17 residues. CDR1 and CDR2 (germline): SNHLY, FYNNEI. CDR3 in amino acids: CASNVRQDSVGNQPQHF. CDR3 nucleotide sequence: TGTGCCAGCAACGTTAGGCAGGACTCAGTGGGAAATCAGCCCCAGCATTTT.

This clone was recorded only once. The CDR3 nucleotides read TGTGCCAGCAGTGGGCACAGGGGGGGAAACACCATATATTTT. It codes for CASSGHRGGNTIYF. The V gene is TRBV2, the J gene TRBJ1-3; 8 bases are a match to TRBD1. The ends lost 4 bases at V and 4 bases at J; junction bases unmatched: 3. This CDR3 contains 14 residues. The V gene's germline CDR1 is SNHLY and CDR2 FYNNEI.

CDR3 loop: CAARTGTVNTGELFF. CDR3 DNA: TGTGCCGCTCGGACCGGGACAGTGAATACCGGGGAGCTGTTTTTT. The chain carries TRBV6-5 and TRBJ2-2, with TRBD1 matching 7 bases. The germline gives CDR1 MNHEY, CDR2 SVGAGI. V trimming: 11 bases; J trimming: 5 bases; junction bases outside the gene matches: 14. This CDR3 is built from 15 residues.

This chain connects TRBV9 to TRBJ2-3; 8 bases are shared with TRBD2. V gave up 4 bases and J gave up 2 bases; unmatched junction bases: 6. The CDR3 extends over 15 amino acids. CDR1 and CDR2 (germline): SGDLS, YYNGEE. The CDR3 nucleotides are TGTGCCAGCAGCCCTCGGGAGGGGCTCACAGATACGCAGTATTTT. Amino acid sequence: CASSPREGLTDTQYF.

The V and J genes are TRBV19 and TRBJ2-7, with 8 nucleotides matching TRBD1. CDR3 length: 17 amino acids. Looked up from germline, CDR1 is LNHDA and CDR2 is SQIVND (reference sequence). The V gene end was trimmed by 2 bases and the J gene end by 2 bases; junction bases not matched to a gene: 11. DNA for the CDR3: TGTGCCAGTAGTATACAGGGGGCGCGAAGGGTCCCCTACGAGCAGTACTTC. Translation gives CASSIQGARRVPYEQYF.

The chain has TRBV19 and TRBJ2-6; 9 bases are shared with TRBD1. The trim removed 7 bases at V and 3 bases at J, leaving 7 bases unmatched. The CDR3 is made up of 16 amino acids. Germline loops: CDR1 LNHDA, CDR2 SQIVND (reference sequence). CDR3 protein: CASTRTGDGGANVLTF. CDR3 sequence (DNA): TGTGCCAGTACCCGGACAGGGGACGGTGGGGCCAACGTCCTGACTTTC.

V is TRBV6-5 and J is TRBJ2-1; a possible D gene is TRBD2 (5 bases). CDR3 size: 15 residues. The V end lost 8 bases, the J end lost 0 bases, and 14 bases lay between the germline ends. Germline lookup yields CDR1 MNHEY and CDR2 SVGAGI. In nucleotides, the CDR3 is TGTGCCAGCCTTCCAACTAGTTACTCCTACAATGAGCAGTTCTTC. This gives the protein CASLPTSYSYNEQFF.

The V call is TRBV19, the J call TRBJ1-4; no reliable D call. V lost 4 bases and J lost 6, with 12 bases in between. Germline V CDR1 and CDR2: LNHDA, SQIVND (reference sequence). The CDR3 is made up of 14 amino acids. CDR3 in amino acids: CASSSRSRDEKLFF. The CDR3 nucleotides are TGTGCCAGTAGTAGCCGTAGCCGAGATGAAAAACTGTTTTTT. The variable domain in full, completed from reference TRBV19 and TRBJ1-4, reads DGGITQSPKYLFRKEGQNVTLSCEQNLNHDAMYWYRQDPGQGLRLIYYSQIVNDFQKGDIAEGYSVSREKKESFPLTVTSAQKNPTAFYLCASSSRSRDEKLFFGSGTQLSVL.

The chain recombines TRBV16 with TRBJ1-1; 8 nucleotides line up with TRBD1. Germline-derived CDR1 and CDR2 are KGHSY and FQNENV. This CDR3 has 16 residues. V was clipped by 3 bases and J by 1 base; unmatched bases: 7. The CDR3 region has the DNA TGTGCCAGCAGCCATCGTCAGGGGGCACAGAACACTGAAGCTTTCTTT. Encoded protein: CASSHRQGAQNTEAFF.

This chain joins TRBV21-1 and TRBJ1-2. TRBV21-1 is flagged as a pseudogene. The CDR3 is 12 amino acids. The CDR3 sequence: CASSSDRGGYTF. The CDR3 nucleotides are TGTGCCAGCAGCAGCGACCGGGGTGGCTACACCTTC.

The genes are TRBV5-5 and TRBJ2-7, with a possible D match to TRBD2 (6 bases). The germline CDR1 and CDR2 sequences are SGHKS and YYEKEE (reference sequence). This CDR3 has 15 amino acids. V lost 4 bases to trimming and J lost 2 bases, with 16 bases between them. The DNA for the CDR3 is TGTGCCAGCAGCGTTGTAGCGGATCTGACCTACGAGCAGTACTTC. This codes for CASSVVADLTYEQYF.

The chain carries TRBV5-6 and TRBJ2-5; the D gene is possibly TRBD1 (6 bases). The germline gives CDR1 SGHDT, CDR2 YYEEEE. This CDR3 spans 13 amino acids. V was shortened by 3 bases and J by 5 bases, with 11 bases between the two germline ends. For the CDR3, the DNA is TGTGCCAGCAGCTCACAGGGTGCCGAGACCCAGTACTTC. It yields the protein CASSSQGAETQYF.

This sequence joins TRBV27 and TRBJ2-7; 8 bases agree with TRBD1. Trimming took 6 bases from V and 5 from J; bases not matched to a gene: 6. Germline V lookup: CDR1 MNHEY, CDR2 SMNVEV (reference sequence). There are 13 residues in the CDR3. CDR3 in DNA: TGTGCCAGCAGACCGTCAGGGGGCAACGAGCAGTACTTC. It translates to CASRPSGGNEQYF.

This sequence joins TRBV7-9 and TRBJ1-5; D is perhaps TRBD1 (6 bases). This CDR3 has 13 amino acids. V lost 5 bases to trimming and J lost 6 bases, with 11 bases between them. Per germline, CDR1 SEHNR and CDR2 FQNEAQ (reference sequence). For the CDR3, the DNA is TGTGCCAGCAGCCCGGACAGTAGTCAGCCCCAGCATTTT. Amino acids: CASSPDSSQPQHF.

The genes are TRBV27 and TRBJ2-2, with 8 bases lining up with TRBD2. This CDR3 comprises 17 residues. J gave up 7 bases and V 4 bases, and 14 bases lay outside the gene matches. Per germline, CDR1 MNHEY and CDR2 SMNVEV (reference sequence). The CDR3 sequence is CASSSAPSGGYSGELFF. As DNA, the CDR3 is TGTGCCAGCAGTTCCGCCCCAAGCGGGGGATATAGCGGGGAGCTGTTTTTT.

The chain joins TRBV7-9 to TRBJ2-7; 13 bases are shared with TRBD2. This CDR3 contains 16 residues. Per the germline V gene, CDR1 is SEHNR and CDR2 is FQNEAQ (reference sequence). V lost 3 bases to trimming and J lost 1 base; unmatched junction nucleotides: 3. The CDR3 coding sequence is TGTGCCAGCAGCTTTGGACTAGCGGGGGAATCCTACGAGCAGTACTTC. Translation: CASSFGLAGESYEQYF.

The V gene is TRBV30, the J gene TRBJ1-5; TRBD1 matches at 9 bases. The germline CDR1 and CDR2 sequences are GTSNPN and SVGIG (reference sequence). The CDR3 sequence is 15 residues long. V trimming: 1 base; J trimming: 3 bases; junction bases outside the gene matches: 4. The CDR3 DNA reads as TGTGCCTGGAGTGGCGGGACAGGGATCAATCAGCCCCAGCATTTT. Its protein is CAWSGGTGINQPQHF.

The count of this clone is one. This chain links TRBV9 with TRBJ2-3, with no clear D. This CDR3 has 16 residues. CDR1 and CDR2 (germline): SGDLS, YYNGEE. V was clipped by 3 bases and J by 1 base, with 15 bases between them. The CDR3 loop is CASSAVGLVGTDTQYF. The DNA for the CDR3 is TGTGCCAGCAGCGCCGTCGGGTTAGTAGGCACAGATACGCAGTATTTT.

J is TRBJ2-5 and V is TRBV7-6, with 8 bases fitting TRBD2. The CDR3 has 15 residues. Germline trimming cut 5 bases from V and 2 bases from J; bases unmatched to any gene: 7. Germline CDR1 SGHVS, CDR2 FNYEAQ. DNA for the CDR3: TGTGCCAGCAGCCCCAGAGCGGGGGAACAAGAGACCCAGTACTTC. Amino acids: CASSPRAGEQETQYF.

The chain links TRBV24-1 to TRBJ2-3; 7 bases line up with TRBD1. CDR3 length equals 15 residues. Per the germline V gene, CDR1 is KGHDR and CDR2 is SFDVKD. Losses at the gene ends were 3 bases for V and 1 base for J; bases not matched to a gene: 3. The CDR3 region is CATSDPGQRTDTQYF. As DNA, the CDR3 is TGTGCCACCAGTGATCCGGGACAGCGCACAGATACGCAGTATTTT.

The chain is built from TRBV30 and TRBJ2-3; D may be TRBD1 (6 bases). This CDR3 is built from 14 residues. Trimming took off 0 bases at V and 3 bases at J, with 10 bases between the two ends. Germline CDR1 and CDR2: GTSNPN and SVGIG (reference sequence). CDR3 DNA sequence: TGTGCCTGGAGTGTGGGCAGGGGAACAGATACGCAGTATTTT. Its protein product is CAWSVGRGTDTQYF.

The chain uses TRBV5-4 and TRBJ2-3; 14 nucleotides align to TRBD2. The CDR3 has 16 residues. Per the germline V gene, CDR1 is SGHNT and CDR2 is YYREEE (reference sequence). V gave up 1 base and J gave up 6 bases; unmatched junction bases: 4. CDR3 sequence reads: CASSLRTSGGLDTQYF. The CDR3 DNA reads as TGTGCCAGCAGCTTGCGGACTAGCGGGGGGTTGGATACGCAGTATTTT.